Below are 22 T cell receptor beta chains sequenced from a single sample in a study of blood T cell repertoires in COVID-19. Assay used: immunoSEQ multiplex PCR; TCRdb lists only in-frame clones, some missing. The table records some 250,000 clones, roughly 84% of them present only once. What was sequenced was peripheral blood. All receptors come from a middle-aged man with active or convalescent COVID-19.

The chain joins TRBV6-5 to TRBJ2-7; 11 bases map to TRBD1. The CDR3 covers 13 residues. With V trimmed by 6 bases and J by 5 bases, 3 bases remained unmatched. Germline CDR1 MNHEY, CDR2 SVGAGI. The CDR3 bases are TGTGCCAGCAGATGGACAGGGGGCGACGAGCAGTACTTC. Amino acids: CASRWTGGDEQYF.

This chain connects TRBV27 to TRBJ2-6, with 9 positions matching TRBD1. Trimming took 3 bases from V and 2 from J; bases not matched to a gene: 5. CDR3 length equals 17 residues. Germline CDR1 is MNHEY and CDR2 is SMNVEV (reference sequence). The CDR3 coding sequence is TGTGCCAGCAGTTTCTCCGGGACAGGGACTGGGGCCAACGTCCTGACTTTC. Translation gives CASSFSGTGTGANVLTF.

The chain recombines TRBV5-1 with TRBJ1-2; TRBD1 matches at 9 bases. Per the germline V gene, CDR1 is SGHRS and CDR2 is YFSETQ. The CDR3 runs 14 residues. V lost 0 bases and J lost 8; bases outside the gene matches: 5. CDR3 protein: CASSLGDRELGYTF. CDR3 bases: TGCGCCAGCAGCTTGGGGGACAGGGAATTGGGCTACACCTTC.

CDR3 DNA: TGTGCCAGCAGATTGGTCCCCGGGAGCACTGAAGCTTTCTTT. Translation gives CASRLVPGSTEAFF. The chain couples TRBV28 to TRBJ1-1; the D is unclear. V was clipped by 6 bases and J by 4 bases, with 15 bases between them. The germline gives CDR1 MDHEN, CDR2 SYDVKM. The CDR3 runs 14 residues.

This chain joins TRBV2 and TRBJ2-7; D is possibly TRBD1 (6 bases). Germline assignment: CDR1 SNHLY and CDR2 FYNNEI. Between the trimmed V and J ends, which lost 0 bases and 7 bases, there was a span of 16 bases. There are 15 residues in the CDR3. The CDR3 DNA reads as TGTGCCAGCAGTGAAGCGCTTCAGGGGCGAGGGGAGCAGTACTTC. Its protein product is CASSEALQGRGEQYF.

This sequence joins TRBV5-6 and TRBJ2-1, with 8 bases aligning to TRBD1. In germline, CDR1 is SGHDT, CDR2 YYEEEE. CDR3 length equals 18 residues. V trimming: 3 bases; J trimming: 5 bases; junction bases outside the gene matches: 16. CDR3 amino acids: CASSSYPPGQVRDNEQFF. CDR3 coding DNA: TGTGCCAGCAGCTCTTATCCACCGGGACAGGTGAGGGACAATGAGCAGTTCTTC.

The chain has TRBV5-5 and TRBJ2-5, with D possibly TRBD1 on 5 matching bases. Trimming took 1 base from V and 1 from J, leaving 8 bases between them. Germline-derived CDR1 and CDR2 are SGHKS and YYEKEE (reference sequence). CDR3 length: 14 residues. The CDR3 DNA reads TGTGCCAGCAGCTTGACAGGCCCCCAAGAGACCCAGTACTTC. Translation gives CASSLTGPQETQYF.

The CDR3 coding sequence is TGCAGTGCTAGTTCGACGGGCGCGGGGACCCAGTACTTC. Translated, it gives CSASSTGAGTQYF. The chain recombines TRBV20-1 with TRBJ2-5, with D tentatively TRBD2 (5 bases). This CDR3 is 13 amino acids long. V lost 3 bases to trimming and J lost 7 bases, with 15 bases between them. Germline V gene lookup returns CDR1 DFQATT and CDR2 SNEGSKA (reference sequence).

This clone was found a few times. The chain carries TRBV19 and TRBJ1-5; D call uncertain. The CDR3 loop spans 14 amino acids. Germline V gene data show CDR1 as LNHDA and CDR2 as SQIVND (reference sequence). V lost 0 bases to trimming and J lost 4 bases, with 7 bases between them. CDR3 coding DNA: TGTGCCAGTAGTATAGATACCCAGAATCAGCCCCAGCATTTT. Protein product: CASSIDTQNQPQHF.

V and J are TRBV5-1 and TRBJ2-5, with 8 bases that match TRBD2. The CDR3 is 16 amino acids. Germline trimming cut 0 bases from V and 3 bases from J; bases unmatched to any gene: 7. Per the germline V gene, CDR1 is SGHRS and CDR2 is YFSETQ. The CDR3 DNA is TGCGCCAGCAGCTTGGTCTACGGGGGGGACAAAGAGACCCAGTACTTC. Amino acid sequence: CASSLVYGGDKETQYF.

The chain recombines TRBV11-1 with TRBJ2-2; D is unclear. Germline V CDR1 and CDR2: SGHAT, FQDESV (reference sequence). V was shortened by 1 base and J by 7 bases, with 16 bases between the two germline ends. CDR3 length: 16 amino acids. CDR3 residues: CASSLGLSTGSGELFF. The CDR3 bases are TGTGCCAGCAGCTTAGGTCTATCGACGGGTAGCGGGGAGCTGTTTTTT.

The chain uses TRBV6-6 and TRBJ1-5; 9 bases fit TRBD1. V shed 6 bases, J shed 6 bases, and the junction held 3 bases outside the gene matches. The length of the CDR3 is 13 residues. Germline V CDR1 and CDR2: MNHNY, SVGAGI (reference sequence). The CDR3: CASRWTGAQPQHF. The CDR3 DNA follows: TGTGCCAGCAGATGGACAGGGGCTCAGCCCCAGCATTTT.

The chain has TRBV3-1 (or the pseudogene TRBV3-2) and TRBJ1-2; D might be TRBD1 (5 bases). V was pared by 5 bases and J by 3 bases, with 13 bases between. This CDR3 region has 14 residues. Germline V gives CDR1 LGHDT, CDR2 YNNKEL (reference sequence). The CDR3 DNA sequence: TGTGCCAGCAGCGGGGCGGGGGGTGACTATGGCTACACCTTC. Protein: CASSGAGGDYGYTF.

A few counts support this clone. This sequence joins TRBV28 and TRBJ1-6; D is ambiguous. Looked up from germline, CDR1 is MDHEN and CDR2 is SYDVKM. Trimming shortened V by 4 bases and J by 10 bases, and 17 bases separated the two germline ends. CDR3 length: 15 residues. The chain's CDR3 is CASSSPGSGGSPLHF. The CDR3 coding sequence is TGTGCCAGCAGTTCCCCCGGGTCAGGAGGCTCACCCCTCCACTTT.

The chain uses TRBV11-3 and TRBJ1-4, with D perhaps TRBD1 (5 bases). The CDR3 sequence is 14 residues long. V gave up 5 bases and J gave up 2 bases, with 9 bases separating them. The germline CDR1 and CDR2 sequences are SGHNT and YENEEA. The CDR3 reads CASSPGPTNEKLFF. For the CDR3, the DNA is TGTGCCAGCAGCCCAGGGCCGACTAATGAAAAACTGTTTTTT.

The CDR3 loop is CASRLAGGRSDEQFF. Here the CDR3 DNA reads TGTGCCAGCAGACTAGCGGGGGGGAGGTCAGATGAGCAGTTCTTC. This sequence joins TRBV7-3 and TRBJ2-1; 13 positions match TRBD2. The CDR3 is 15 residues long. CDR1 and CDR2 from the germline V gene are SGHTA and FQGTGA. The J segment lost 8 bases and the V segment lost 6 bases, leaving 7 bases of the junction unmatched.

The table lists this clone with a count of one. The chain employs TRBV5-1 and TRBJ2-3; 10 positions agree with TRBD2. The ends lost 0 bases at V and 3 bases at J; junction bases unmatched: 7. The CDR3 length is 17 residues. The germline CDR1 and CDR2 sequences are SGHRS and YFSETQ. This chain's CDR3 is CASSLGPSGGGTDTQYF. The CDR3 DNA is TGCGCCAGCAGCTTGGGACCTAGCGGGGGAGGGACAGATACGCAGTATTTT.

The chain uses TRBV5-6 and TRBJ2-1; 8 nucleotides agree with TRBD2. Germline CDR1 is SGHDT and CDR2 is YYEEEE. CDR3 length: 14 residues. V gave up 1 base and J gave up 6 bases; unmatched junction bases: 3. CDR3 amino acids: CASSLRGGGNEQFF. For the CDR3, the DNA is TGTGCCAGCAGCTTGCGGGGGGGAGGCAATGAGCAGTTCTTC. Filled out from reference TRBV5-6 and TRBJ2-1, the complete variable domain reads DAGVTQSPTHLIKTRGQQVTLRCSPKSGHDTVSWYQQALGQGPQFIFQYYEEEERQRGNFPDRFSGHQFPNYSSELNVNALLLGDSALYLCASSLRGGGNEQFFGPGTRLTVL.

The chain joins TRBV7-2 to TRBJ1-3; the match to TRBD1 covers 8 bases. The CDR3 is 17 amino acids. The germline gives CDR1 SGHTA, CDR2 FQGNSA. Trimming took 6 bases from V and 0 from J; bases not matched to a gene: 10. The CDR3 loop reads CASSSRPGGPSGNTIYF. The CDR3 nucleotides read TGTGCCAGCAGTTCCCGCCCAGGGGGCCCCTCTGGAAACACCATATATTTT.

This chain uses TRBV28 with TRBJ2-3; tentatively, D is TRBD2 (5 bases). Germline CDR1 is MDHEN and CDR2 is SYDVKM. The CDR3 length is 12 residues. Deletions cut 5 bases from V and 4 bases from J, with 7 bases between. The CDR3 DNA reads TGTGCCAGCAGTCTACTAGCAGATACGCAGTATTTT. Translated, it gives CASSLLADTQYF.

The V call is TRBV29-1, the J call TRBJ2-7; no firm D call. Germline-derived CDR1 and CDR2 are SQVTM and ANQGSEA. The CDR3 has 11 amino acids. V dropped 6 bases and J dropped 1 base, with 7 bases sitting between them. The CDR3 nucleotides are TGCAGCGTGACATTTTCCTACGAGCAGTACTTC. The encoded protein is CSVTFSYEQYF.

This clone appeared once. The chain carries TRBV7-9 and TRBJ2-2, with a possible D match to TRBD1 (5 bases). The V gene's germline CDR1 is SEHNR and CDR2 FQNEAQ (reference sequence). The CDR3 runs to 14 residues. Trimming shortened V by 2 bases and J by 12 bases, and 16 bases separated the two germline ends. The chain's CDR3 is CASSLQSDSAKLFF. The CDR3 nucleotides are TGTGCCAGCAGCTTACAATCAGACAGCGCGAAGCTGTTTTTT.